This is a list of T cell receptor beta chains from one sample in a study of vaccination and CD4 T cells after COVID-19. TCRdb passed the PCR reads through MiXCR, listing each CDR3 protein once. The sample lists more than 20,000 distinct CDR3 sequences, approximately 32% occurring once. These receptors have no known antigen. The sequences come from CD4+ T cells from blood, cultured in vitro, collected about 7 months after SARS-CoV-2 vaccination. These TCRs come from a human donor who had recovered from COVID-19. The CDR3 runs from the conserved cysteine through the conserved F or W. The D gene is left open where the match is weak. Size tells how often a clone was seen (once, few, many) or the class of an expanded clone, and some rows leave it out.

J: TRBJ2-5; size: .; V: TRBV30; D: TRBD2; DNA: TGTGCCTGGACTGGACTAGCGGGATCAGAGACCCAGTACTTC; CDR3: CAWTGLAGSETQYF
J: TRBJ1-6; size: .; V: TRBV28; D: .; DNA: TGTGCCAGCAGTTTATGGCAGGGAGGTTCACCCCTCCACTTT; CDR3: CASSLWQGGSPLHF
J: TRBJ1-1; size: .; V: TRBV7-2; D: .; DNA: TGTGCCAGCAGCTTGGGAGGGTTTCAAAACACTGAAGCTTTCTTT; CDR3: CASSLGGFQNTEAFF
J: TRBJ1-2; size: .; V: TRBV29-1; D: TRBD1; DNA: TGCAGCGTAGGGACAGGGTACCCTTCTTATGGCTACACCTTC; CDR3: CSVGTGYPSYGYTF
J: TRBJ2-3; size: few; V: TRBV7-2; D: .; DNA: TGTGCCAGCAGCTTAGCTGTGACAGATACGCAGTATTTT; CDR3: CASSLAVTDTQYF
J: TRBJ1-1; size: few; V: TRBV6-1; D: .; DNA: TGTGCCAGCAGGCCGGGGTTTGAAGCTTTCTTT; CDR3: CASRPGFEAFF
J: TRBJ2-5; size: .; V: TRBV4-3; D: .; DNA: TGCGCCAGCAGCCAAGCCGGGACCCAAGAGACCCAGTACTTC; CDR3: CASSQAGTQETQYF
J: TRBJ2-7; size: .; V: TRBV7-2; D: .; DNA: TGTGCCAGCAGCTCTGACAGAACCTCCTACGAGCAGTACTTC; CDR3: CASSSDRTSYEQYF
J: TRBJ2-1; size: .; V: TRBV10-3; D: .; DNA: TGTGCCATCAGCGTAGACCCTAATCCGCAGTTCTTC; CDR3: CAISVDPNPQFF
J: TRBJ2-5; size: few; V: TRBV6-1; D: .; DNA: TGTGCCAGCAGTACCCCGGGCTGGGAGACCCAGTACTTC; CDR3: CASSTPGWETQYF
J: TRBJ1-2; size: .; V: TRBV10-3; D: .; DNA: TGTGCGATTCAGGGGCGTGGGACACCAACTAACTATGGCTACACCTTC; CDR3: CAIQGRGTPTNYGYTF
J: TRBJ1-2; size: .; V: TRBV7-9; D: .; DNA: TGTGCCAGCAGCCAATACGCCGGTGGCTCTGGCTACACCTTC; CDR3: CASSQYAGGSGYTF
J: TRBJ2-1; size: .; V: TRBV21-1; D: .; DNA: TGTGCCAGCAGCAAACGGGCTCTCTCCTACAATGAGCAGTTCTTC; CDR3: CASSKRALSYNEQFF
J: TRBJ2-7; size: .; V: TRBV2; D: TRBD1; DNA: TGTGCCAGCAGGACAGGGGGCTACGAGCAGTACTTC; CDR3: CASRTGGYEQYF
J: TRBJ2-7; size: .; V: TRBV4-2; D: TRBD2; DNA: TGTGCCAGCAGCCAAACTAGCGGGCCAAGCTACGAGCAGTACTTC; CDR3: CASSQTSGPSYEQYF
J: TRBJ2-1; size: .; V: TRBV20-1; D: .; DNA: TGCAGTGCTAGCCCCCCCCCGTCCTACAATGAGCAGTTCTTC; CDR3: CSASPPPSYNEQFF
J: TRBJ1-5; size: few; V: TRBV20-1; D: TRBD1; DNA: TGCAGTGCTAGCTCACGCGGGACAGGGTATAGCAATCAGCCCCAGCATTTT; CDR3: CSASSRGTGYSNQPQHF
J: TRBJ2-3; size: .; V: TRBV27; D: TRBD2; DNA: TGTGCCAGCAGTTCGCCGGGACTAGCGGGATATCTAACAGATACGCAGTATTTT; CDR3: CASSSPGLAGYLTDTQYF
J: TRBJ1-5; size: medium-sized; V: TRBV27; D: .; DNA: TGTGCCAGTGCCTTACGGAGATCGGAGCCCCAGCATTTT; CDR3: CASALRRSEPQHF
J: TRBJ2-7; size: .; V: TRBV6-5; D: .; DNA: TGTGCCAGCAGTTCCCCGGGGACCTACGAGCAGTACTTC; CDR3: CASSSPGTYEQYF
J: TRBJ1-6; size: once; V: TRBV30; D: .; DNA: TGTGCCTGGACCACGGACAGTCGGGTGGGTTCACCCCTCCACTTT; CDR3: CAWTTDSRVGSPLHF
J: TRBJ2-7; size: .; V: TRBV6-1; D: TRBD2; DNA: TGTGCCAGCAGGCAAAGCCTAGCGGTCTCCTACGAGCAGTACTTC; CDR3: CASRQSLAVSYEQYF
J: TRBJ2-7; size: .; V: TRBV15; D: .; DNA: TGTGCCACCAGCAGAGATCGGCTGAGTGTTCCCTACGAGCAGTACTTC; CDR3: CATSRDRLSVPYEQYF
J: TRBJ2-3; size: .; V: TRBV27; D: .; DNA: TGTGCCAGCAGTTTATCCGTCGGGACACGCACAGATACGCAGTATTTT; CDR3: CASSLSVGTRTDTQYF
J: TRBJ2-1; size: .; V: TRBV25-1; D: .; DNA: TGTGCCAGCAGTGAGGCTCCGGGGGGCCCCAGCTACAATGAGCAGTTCTTC; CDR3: CASSEAPGGPSYNEQFF
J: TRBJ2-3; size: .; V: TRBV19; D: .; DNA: TGTGCCAGTAGTATAGGCCATCCAGATACGCAGTATTTT; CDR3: CASSIGHPDTQYF
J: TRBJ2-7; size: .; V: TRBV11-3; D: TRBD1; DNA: TGTGCCAGCAGCTCGCTGCCTCCGGGGACAGCGAGAAATGGGGAGCAGTACTTC; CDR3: CASSSLPPGTARNGEQYF
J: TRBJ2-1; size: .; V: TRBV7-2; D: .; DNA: TGTGCCAGCAGCTCAGGACCCCGAAGGCAGTTCTTC; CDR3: CASSSGPRRQFF
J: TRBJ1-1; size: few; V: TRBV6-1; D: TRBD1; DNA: TGTGCCAGCAGAGTCGACAGGGTGTCTTTCTTT; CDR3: CASRVDRVSFF
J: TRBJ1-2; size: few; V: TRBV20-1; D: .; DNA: TGCAGTGCTAGGGGGCCCGCTACTTATGGCTACACCTTC; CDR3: CSARGPATYGYTF
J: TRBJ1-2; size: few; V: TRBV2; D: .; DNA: TGTGCCAGCACGGGTGTGGGCGGCTATAACTATGGCTACACCTTC; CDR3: CASTGVGGYNYGYTF
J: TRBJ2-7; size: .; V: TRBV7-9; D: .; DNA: TGTGCCAGCAGCTTACTTTCCGGTTCCTACGAGCAGTACTTC; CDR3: CASSLLSGSYEQYF
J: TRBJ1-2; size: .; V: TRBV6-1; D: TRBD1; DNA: TGTGCCAGCAGGACAGGGGTCGGCTACACCTTC; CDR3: CASRTGVGYTF
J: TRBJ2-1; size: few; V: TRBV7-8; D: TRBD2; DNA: TGTGCCAGCTCGTCCGGCGGGGGGGCCGGGTCCTACAATGAGCAGTTCTTC; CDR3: CASSSGGGAGSYNEQFF
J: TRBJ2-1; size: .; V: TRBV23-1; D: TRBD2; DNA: TGCGCCAGCAGTCCAGCGGGACCAAATTACAATGAGCAGTTCTTC; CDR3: CASSPAGPNYNEQFF
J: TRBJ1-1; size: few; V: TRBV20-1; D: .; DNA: TGCAGTGCTAGAGTCCCTCCCGGGATCATAGCCTCGAGTACTGAAGCTTTCTTT; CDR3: CSARVPPGIIASSTEAFF
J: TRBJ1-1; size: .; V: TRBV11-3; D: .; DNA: TGTGCCAGCAGCTTATTCGGACAATCAGGGACTGAAGCTTTCTTT; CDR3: CASSLFGQSGTEAFF
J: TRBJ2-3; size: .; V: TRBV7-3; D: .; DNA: TGTGCCAGCAGCTTACGAGGGGGTTCTAGCACAGATACGCAGTATTTT; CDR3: CASSLRGGSSTDTQYF
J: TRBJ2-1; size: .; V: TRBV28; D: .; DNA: TGTGCCAGCAGTTTGAGGGTTGGTGAGCAGTTCTTC; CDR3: CASSLRVGEQFF
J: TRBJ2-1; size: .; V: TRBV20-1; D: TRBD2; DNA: TGCAGTGCTACTACTAGCGGGGGCTACAATGAGCAGTTCTTC; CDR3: CSATTSGGYNEQFF
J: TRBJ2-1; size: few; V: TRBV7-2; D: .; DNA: TGTGCCAGCAGCTTTATCGAGTGGATTGAGCAGTTCTTC; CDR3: CASSFIEWIEQFF
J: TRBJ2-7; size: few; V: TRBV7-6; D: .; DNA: TGTGCCAGCAGCTTAGGGGGCAGGACCTACGAGCAGTACTTC; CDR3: CASSLGGRTYEQYF
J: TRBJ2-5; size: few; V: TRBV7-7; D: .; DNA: TGTGCTAGCAGCTCGACAGTATACGAAGAGACCCAGTACTTC; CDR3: CASSSTVYEETQYF
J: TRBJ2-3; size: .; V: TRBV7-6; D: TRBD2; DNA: TGTGCCAGCAGCTTACTAACCGCTAGCGGGAGGGATGATACGCAGTATTTT; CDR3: CASSLLTASGRDDTQYF
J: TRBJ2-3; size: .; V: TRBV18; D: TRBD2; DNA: TGTGCCAGCTCACCAACGGGGGGGGGCACAGATACGCAGTATTTT; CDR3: CASSPTGGGTDTQYF
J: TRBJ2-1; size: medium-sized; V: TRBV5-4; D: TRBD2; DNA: TGTGCCAGCAGCTTTCGCGGGGGGCAGTCAAATGAGCAGTTCTTC; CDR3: CASSFRGGQSNEQFF
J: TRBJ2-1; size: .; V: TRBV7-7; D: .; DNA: TGTGCTAGCAGCTTAGCGCTGAACAATGAGCAGTTCTTC; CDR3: CASSLALNNEQFF
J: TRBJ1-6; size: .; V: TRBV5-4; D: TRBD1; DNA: TGTGCCAGCAGCGTCGACAGGGACAATTCACCCCTCCACTTT; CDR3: CASSVDRDNSPLHF
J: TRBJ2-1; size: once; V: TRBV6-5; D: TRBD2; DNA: TGTGCCAGCAGTTGCTCGGGGGGCTCCTACAATGAGCAGTTCTTC; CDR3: CASSCSGGSYNEQFF
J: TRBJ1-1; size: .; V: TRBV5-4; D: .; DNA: TGTGCCAGCAGCTTGGTAGCAGGGTGGGATACTGAAGCTTTCTTT; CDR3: CASSLVAGWDTEAFF
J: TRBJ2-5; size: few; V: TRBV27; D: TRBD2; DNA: TGTGCCAGCAGTAAGCCGGGAGGGCAAGAGACCCAGTACTTC; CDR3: CASSKPGGQETQYF
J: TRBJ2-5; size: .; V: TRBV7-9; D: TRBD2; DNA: TGTGCCAGCAGTAACGATGGGGTTCTCCTACTAGGGAGGGCCGGAGAGACCCAGTACTTC; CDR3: CASSNDGVLLLGRAGETQYF
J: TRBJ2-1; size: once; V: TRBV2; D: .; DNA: TGTGCCAGCAGTGCTTACAATGAGCAGTTCTTC; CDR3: CASSAYNEQFF
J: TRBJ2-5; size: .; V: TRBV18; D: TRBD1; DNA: TGTGCCAGCGCCCGGGACAGGCAAGAGACCCAGTACTTC; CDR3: CASARDRQETQYF